What follows are 26 T cell receptor beta chains derived from one specimen sequenced in a study of cytomegalovirus exposure and HLA in healthy donors. The table came from immunoSEQ multiplex PCR; TCRdb's copy has only in-frame clones and leaves some out. This sample carries 260,000 or so clones, approximately 88% of them seen once, and the ten largest clones take approximately 0.95%. Sequencing was done on a sample of PBMCs. The receptor set was obtained from a woman younger than 35 in good health and CMV-seronegative.

V gene TRBV27 combines with J gene TRBJ1-5; 10 bases align to TRBD1. Germline lookup yields CDR1 MNHEY and CDR2 SMNVEV (reference sequence). After removal of 3 bases from V and 6 bases from J, the junction contained 2 bases not matched to a gene. The CDR3 totals 14 residues. CDR3 sequence reads: CASSLGTGVQPQHF. CDR3 DNA sequence: TGTGCCAGCAGTTTGGGGACAGGGGTTCAGCCCCAGCATTTT.

The V call is TRBV4-1, the J call TRBJ1-2; 7 bases match TRBD1. The germline gives CDR1 MGHRA, CDR2 YSYEKL. With 4 bases clipped from V and 0 bases from J, the junction kept 14 bases outside the gene matches. The CDR3 is 18 residues long. The CDR3 nucleotides are TGCGCCAGCAGCCCCACAAGCCATGACAGGGATACTAACTATGGCTACACCTTC. As protein: CASSPTSHDRDTNYGYTF.

The genes are TRBV7-8 and TRBJ2-7; TRBD2 might be the D (6 bases). Germline lookup yields CDR1 SGHVS and CDR2 FQNEAQ. The CDR3 totals 13 residues. V lost 5 bases to trimming and J lost 12 bases, with 20 bases between them. In nucleotides, the CDR3 is TGTGCCAGCAGCCACGCGGGGACGGGGGTTGGGTACTTC. Translated: CASSHAGTGVGYF.

This chain joins TRBV5-4 and TRBJ2-1; TRBD1 matches at 7 bases. The CDR3 sequence is 15 residues long. CDR1 and CDR2 from the germline V gene are SGHNT and YYREEE (reference sequence). Trimming took 3 bases from V and 7 from J; bases not matched to a gene: 10. The CDR3 bases are TGTGCCAGCAGCTCTACAGGGGCCCTGATGAATGAGCAGTTCTTC. Amino acid sequence: CASSSTGALMNEQFF.

This chain uses TRBV7-2 with TRBJ2-7, with D maybe TRBD1 (5 bases). CDR3 length equals 14 residues. Trimming removed 5 bases from V and 4 bases from J, with 15 bases in between. Germline V gives CDR1 SGHTA, CDR2 FQGNSA. The chain's CDR3 is CASSAQAGLYEQYF. CDR3 in DNA: TGTGCCAGCAGCGCCCAGGCAGGGTTGTACGAGCAGTACTTC. The full variable domain, rest sourced from reference TRBV7-2 and TRBJ2-7, is GAGVSQSPSNKVTEKGKDVELRCDPISGHTALYWYRQSLGQGLEFLIYFQGNSAPDKSGLPSDRFSAERTGGSVSTLTIQRTQQEDSAVYLCASSAQAGLYEQYFGPGTRLTVT.

This clone has only one observation. This chain joins TRBV7-9 and TRBJ2-2; D is possibly TRBD2 (5 bases). Trimming took 0 bases from V and 2 from J, leaving 13 bases between them. CDR1 SEHNR and CDR2 FQNEAQ come from the germline V gene (reference sequence). The CDR3 is 17 residues long. As DNA, the CDR3 is TGTGCCAGCAGCTTAGCCAGCGGACCTAAAAACACCGGGGAGCTGTTTTTT. Amino acids: CASSLASGPKNTGELFF.

The rearrangement uses TRBV5-1 and TRBJ2-5, with 10 bases identical to TRBD2. Germline V gene data show CDR1 as SGHRS and CDR2 as YFSETQ. V dropped 0 bases and J dropped 2; count of bases not matched to a gene: 4. There are 16 residues in the CDR3. The DNA of the CDR3 is TGCGCCAGCAGCTTGGGAACGGGACTAGCGCAAGAGACCCAGTACTTC. It translates to CASSLGTGLAQETQYF.

V usage is TRBV9 and J usage is TRBJ2-1, with 9 bases lining up with TRBD2. Looked up from germline, CDR1 is SGDLS and CDR2 is YYNGEE. The V segment lost 2 bases and the J segment 4 bases; nucleotides outside the gene matches: 7. CDR3 length equals 16 residues. The CDR3 nucleotides are TGTGCCAGCAGCGTCTCTAGCGGGATTCTTTACAATGAGCAGTTCTTC. It codes for CASSVSSGILYNEQFF.

The chain combines TRBV5-1 with TRBJ1-3; no definite D call. The CDR3 is 16 residues long. Between the trimmed V and J ends, which lost 4 bases and 0 bases, there was a span of 14 bases. Germline V CDR1 and CDR2: SGHRS, YFSETQ. The CDR3 loop reads CASSLSVGSSGNTIYF. The CDR3 DNA reads TGCGCCAGCAGCCTGTCGGTGGGGAGCTCTGGAAACACCATATATTTT. The full variable domain, rest sourced from reference TRBV5-1 and TRBJ1-3, is KAGVTQTPRYLIKTRGQQVTLSCSPISGHRSVSWYQQTPGQGLQFLFEYFSETQRNKGNFPGRFSGRQFSNSRSEMNVSTLELGDSALYLCASSLSVGSSGNTIYFGEGSWLTVV.

This chain joins TRBV25-1 and TRBJ2-7; 12 bases map to TRBD1. Germline CDR1 MGHDK, CDR2 SYGVNS. This CDR3 has 14 residues. The ends lost 6 bases at V and 3 bases at J; junction bases unmatched: 3. This CDR3 reads CASSGTGGRYEQYF. The DNA of the CDR3 is TGTGCCAGCAGCGGGACAGGGGGCCGCTACGAGCAGTACTTC.

The V gene is TRBV27, the J gene TRBJ2-3, with a weak D call TRBD2 (5 bases). This CDR3 is built from 16 residues. CDR1 MNHEY and CDR2 SMNVEV come from the germline V gene (reference sequence). Trimming cost V 3 bases and J 1 base, with 14 bases left between them. The chain's CDR3 is CASSFLAGVGTDTQYF. The CDR3 nucleotides read TGTGCCAGCAGTTTTTTGGCCGGGGTAGGCACAGATACGCAGTATTTT.

The genes are TRBV9 and TRBJ2-1, with 9 nucleotides matching TRBD2. The V gene end was trimmed by 3 bases and the J gene end by 8 bases; junction bases not matched to a gene: 12. CDR3 size: 16 residues. Germline V CDR1 and CDR2: SGDLS, YYNGEE. DNA of the CDR3: TGTGCCAGCAGCGGAAGGACTAGCGACCGTTTGGATGAGCAGTTCTTC. Residues: CASSGRTSDRLDEQFF.

This clone was detected once. V usage is TRBV27 and J usage is TRBJ1-1, with D possibly being TRBD1 (5 bases). Germline V gene data show CDR1 as MNHEY and CDR2 as SMNVEV (reference sequence). Trimming took 4 bases from V and 3 from J, leaving 18 bases between them. The length of the CDR3 is 16 residues. The CDR3 nucleotides read TGTGCCAGCAGTTCCGTCCCCGGGGGAAGAGACACTGAAGCTTTCTTT. Translating gives CASSSVPGGRDTEAFF.

This chain connects TRBV4-1 to TRBJ2-4; D remains unclear. Trimming removed 2 bases at V and 2 bases at J, with 16 bases between. This CDR3 is built from 17 residues. Germline V lookup: CDR1 MGHRA, CDR2 YSYEKL. The CDR3 nucleotides are TGCGCCAGCAGCCAACGCCTCCTAGATGAGACCAAAAACATTCAGTACTTC. Translated, it gives CASSQRLLDETKNIQYF.

The chain links TRBV4-1 to TRBJ2-2; D not certain. Trimming took off 1 base at V and 5 bases at J, with 8 bases between the two ends. There are 14 residues in the CDR3. In germline, CDR1 is MGHRA, CDR2 YSYEKL. CDR3 sequence: CASSQVLLTGELFF. The CDR3 DNA sequence: TGCGCCAGCAGCCAAGTTCTTCTTACCGGGGAGCTGTTTTTT.

V gene TRBV7-2 combines with J gene TRBJ1-1; D remains unclear. The CDR3 has 13 residues. Trimming stripped 6 bases from V and 1 base from J, with 9 bases between. Germline V gene sequence: CDR1 SGHTA, CDR2 FQGNSA. CDR3 nucleotide sequence: TGTGCCAGCAGGATTCAGCGGAACACTGAAGCTTTCTTT. Protein: CASRIQRNTEAFF.

The chain carries TRBV28 and TRBJ1-5; D is possibly TRBD1 (5 bases). Germline V gives CDR1 MDHEN, CDR2 SYDVKM. Trimming stripped 6 bases from V and 1 base from J, with 13 bases between. This CDR3 comprises 15 residues. CDR3 residues: CASSPRGLSNQPQHF. CDR3 bases: TGTGCCAGCAGCCCAAGGGGCCTGAGCAATCAGCCCCAGCATTTT.

CDR3 DNA sequence: TGTGCCAGCTCCGGGATGGGAGAGACCCAGTACTTC. Its translation is CASSGMGETQYF. The V call is TRBV27, the J call TRBJ2-5; D may be TRBD2 (5 bases). This CDR3 spans 12 amino acids. V lost 8 bases and J lost 4, with 11 bases in between. Germline V gene data show CDR1 as MNHEY and CDR2 as SMNVEV (reference sequence).

This clone was detected only a few times. The chain uses TRBV2 and TRBJ1-2; tentatively, D is TRBD1 (6 bases). CDR3 size: 16 residues. V was cut by 0 bases and J by 4 bases, with 15 bases left in between. CDR1 is SNHLY and CDR2 is FYNNEI in the germline V gene. CDR3 DNA: TGTGCCAGCAGTGAAGCTAGTGGGTACAGGGTCTATGGCTACACCTTC. Translation gives CASSEASGYRVYGYTF.

The gene calls are TRBV6-1 and TRBJ1-1, with D tentatively TRBD1 (5 bases). The CDR3 contains 12 residues. Trimming stripped 8 bases from V and 2 bases from J, with 9 bases between. Looked up from germline, CDR1 is MNHNS and CDR2 is SASEGT. In nucleotides, the CDR3 is TGTGCCAGCGCAGGGTTCAACACTGAAGCTTTCTTT. Translating it yields CASAGFNTEAFF.

The rearrangement joins TRBV9 to TRBJ1-3; weak D call: TRBD1 (6 bases). This CDR3 comprises 18 residues. The V end lost 4 bases, the J end lost 3 bases, and 23 bases lay between the germline ends. Germline V gene data show CDR1 as SGDLS and CDR2 as YYNGEE. The CDR3 DNA reads TGTGCCAGCAGCCCCAGGTGGGGGGGCGCCAGGAATGGAAACACCATATATTTT. This gives the protein CASSPRWGGARNGNTIYF.

In its sample, this clone was seen many times. The chain is built from TRBV5-8 and TRBJ2-7, with D maybe TRBD2 (6 bases). Germline V gene data show CDR1 as SGHTS and CDR2 as YDEGEE. This CDR3 comprises 15 residues. Trimming removed 0 bases at V and 1 base at J, with 11 bases between. CDR3 sequence reads: CASSLEGLSSYEQYF. The CDR3 DNA reads TGTGCCAGCAGCTTGGAGGGACTGTCATCCTACGAGCAGTACTTC.

The J gene is TRBJ2-7, the V gene TRBV5-6; D is ambiguous. CDR3 length equals 13 residues. Germline values: CDR1 SGHDT, CDR2 YYEEEE. V lost 0 bases, J lost 4 bases, and 8 bases lay in between. Here the CDR3 DNA reads TGTGCCAGCAGCTTGGAGAGTTCTTACGAGCAGTACTTC. It specifies CASSLESSYEQYF.

CDR3 amino acids: CASSPRGEVTGELFF. As DNA, the CDR3 is TGTGCCAGCTCACCCCGAGGGGAGGTCACCGGGGAGCTGTTTTTT. V and J are TRBV18 and TRBJ2-2; TRBD2 might be the D (6 bases). V lost 3 bases and J 4 bases, leaving 12 bases between the germline ends. Germline V gene data show CDR1 as KGHSH and CDR2 as LQKENI. The CDR3 covers 15 residues.

The CDR3 nucleotides are TGTGCCAGCAGTTTCGGGCGGGGTCCCTACAATGAGCAGTTCTTC. Amino acid sequence: CASSFGRGPYNEQFF. The V and J genes are TRBV28 and TRBJ2-1, with D perhaps matching TRBD2 (6 bases). Germline-derived CDR1 and CDR2 are MDHEN and SYDVKM. V lost 3 bases to trimming and J lost 2 bases, with 11 bases between them. The CDR3 totals 15 residues.

This clone has a handful of counts. The CDR3 bases are TGTGCCTGGGATCCGACCGGGACAGGAGGACTCTATGGCTACACCTTC. Its translation: CAWDPTGTGGLYGYTF. The chain is built from TRBV30 and TRBJ1-2, with 8 bases aligning to TRBD1. The V gene's germline CDR1 is GTSNPN and CDR2 SVGIG (reference sequence). This CDR3 comprises 16 residues. Germline trimming cut 5 bases from V and 4 bases from J; bases unmatched to any gene: 15.